A selection of T cell receptor beta chains follows, all from one sample in a study of cytomegalovirus exposure and HLA in healthy donors. The repertoire was sequenced with immunoSEQ multiplex PCR; TCRdb's copy has only in-frame clones and lacks some. Among about 130,000 clones listed, approximately 84% were seen once. Sequenced: PBMCs. Receptor source: a young man in good health and CMV-seropositive. Both conserved end residues are part of each CDR3. The D gene is left open where the match is weak. A clone size is listed for some rows: how often the clone was seen (once, few, many), or a class if it is expanded.

d_gene,v_gene,len,abundance,j_gene,CDR3nt,CDR3aa
NA,TRBV2,15,NA,TRBJ2-1,TGTGCCAGCAGGAAGGAGGGGGCGGCCTACAATGAGCAGTTCTTC,CASRKEGAAYNEQFF
NA,TRBV11-3,14,few,TRBJ2-3,TGTGCCAGCAGCTTAACAGCTAGCACAGATACGCAGTATTTT,CASSLTASTDTQYF
TRBD1,TRBV6-1,15,NA,TRBJ1-5,TGTGCCAGCAGTGCCGGGACAGTTAGCAATCAGCCCCAGCATTTT,CASSAGTVSNQPQHF
NA,TRBV1,13,NA,TRBJ2-7,TGCACCAGCAGCCAAGATGACAGCTACGAGCAGTACTTC,CTSSQDDSYEQYF
TRBD1,TRBV9,14,NA,TRBJ1-1,TGTGCCAGCAGCGTGGGACAGGGAACGACTGAAGCTTTCTTT,CASSVGQGTTEAFF
NA,TRBV7-8,17,NA,TRBJ1-6,TGTGCCAGCAGCTTAACAGACACCTTTTGGGGCCTGACACCCCTCCACTTT,CASSLTDTFWGLTPLHF
NA,TRBV16,17,once,TRBJ1-1,TGTGCCAGCAGTCAAGGGGGGATGGGATATTCTAGGACTGAAGCTTTCTTT,CASSQGGMGYSRTEAFF
NA,TRBV29-1,15,NA,TRBJ1-2,TGCAGCGTTGAAGAACCCCGCACAGCTAACTATGGCTACACCTTC,CSVEEPRTANYGYTF
NA,TRBV7-2,14,NA,TRBJ2-5,TGTGCCAGCAGCTCCCTCCCGCACGGAGGGACCCAGTACTTC,CASSSLPHGGTQYF
NA,TRBV5-4,13,few,TRBJ1-3,TGTGCCAGCAGCTTGGGGCCGGAGGGTACCATATATTTT,CASSLGPEGTIYF
NA,TRBV28,13,NA,TRBJ1-2,TGTGCCAGCACGACTCCCGAATACTATGGCTACACCTTC,CASTTPEYYGYTF
TRBD2,TRBV27,14,NA,TRBJ2-7,TGTGCCGACGGGGGGGGGAAAAGCTCCTACGAGCAGTACTTC,CADGGGKSSYEQYF
TRBD1,TRBV19,13,few,TRBJ1-2,TGTGCCAGTAGTACGACAGGGATCGCTGGCTACACCTTC,CASSTTGIAGYTF
NA,TRBV7-7,16,few,TRBJ1-2,TGTGCCAGCAGCTTAGCGCCTATTAAGGACAGCTATGGCTACACCTTC,CASSLAPIKDSYGYTF
TRBD1,TRBV7-3,14,NA,TRBJ1-1,TGTGCCAGCAGCGGACAGGGAATTCCAACTGAAGCTTTCTTT,CASSGQGIPTEAFF
NA,TRBV5-1,11,NA,TRBJ1-5,TGCGCCAGCCTCCAGGGTGATCCCCAGCATTTT,CASLQGDPQHF
NA,TRBV7-3,16,few,TRBJ2-7,TGTGCCAGCAGCTTAACGTTTTCCCCGGGAACCTACGAGCAGTACTTC,CASSLTFSPGTYEQYF
TRBD2,TRBV5-4,12,NA,TRBJ2-5,TGTGCCACCTCGCGGGAGCAAGAGACCCAGTACTTC,CATSREQETQYF
TRBD2,TRBV18,16,NA,TRBJ2-1,TGTGCCAGCTCACCACCAACGGGGGGGCCAAAGGGTGAGCAGTTCTTC,CASSPPTGGPKGEQFF
TRBD2,TRBV5-6,16,NA,TRBJ2-1,TGTGCCAGCAGCTTGCAGCGGGGGAGCTCCTACAATGAGCAGTTCTTC,CASSLQRGSSYNEQFF
NA,TRBV28,16,NA,TRBJ2-7,TGTGCCAGCAGTTTATCTTCAGGGTGGGGCTCCTACGAGCAGTACTTC,CASSLSSGWGSYEQYF
NA,TRBV2,14,once,TRBJ2-7,TGTGCCAGCGCAACGGGAAGGTCCCCCTACGAGCAGTACTTC,CASATGRSPYEQYF
TRBD1,TRBV6-1,15,NA,TRBJ2-1,TGTGCCAGCTTTTTCGACAGGGCCGGATACAATGAGCAGTTCTTC,CASFFDRAGYNEQFF
TRBD1,TRBV2,13,NA,TRBJ1-1,TGTGCCAGCAGAGGACAGGGAAGCACTGAAGCTTTCTTT,CASRGQGSTEAFF
NA,TRBV6-5,14,once,TRBJ2-7,TGTGCCAGCAGGCCTGCGGGTCCGAATTACGAGCAGTACTTC,CASRPAGPNYEQYF
TRBD2,TRBV5-4,15,NA,TRBJ2-1,TGTGCCAGCAGCACCGCTAGCGGGGGGTTTAATGAGCAGTTCTTC,CASSTASGGFNEQFF
TRBD2,TRBV5-1,16,NA,TRBJ2-5,TGCGCCAGCAGCTTGGATGGACTAGCGGGAAAAGAGACCCAGTACTTC,CASSLDGLAGKETQYF
TRBD2,TRBV25-1,16,NA,TRBJ2-3,TGTGCCAGCAGTGAACAACTAGCGCCCAGCACAGATACGCAGTATTTT,CASSEQLAPSTDTQYF
NA,TRBV7-9,13,few,TRBJ2-7,TGTGCCAGCAGCCGCTCGGGTGCATACGAGCAGTACTTC,CASSRSGAYEQYF
TRBD1,TRBV5-4,15,NA,TRBJ2-7,TGTGCCAGCAGCCCCGAGGGACAGGCAACCTACGAGCAGTACTTC,CASSPEGQATYEQYF
NA,TRBV11-2,15,once,TRBJ1-4,TGTGCCAGCAGCTCCAGGGGCGGAGCTAATGAAAAACTGTTTTTT,CASSSRGGANEKLFF
NA,TRBV5-4,13,few,TRBJ2-5,TGTGCCAGCAGCTTGGGCACGGAAGAGACCCAGTACTTC,CASSLGTEETQYF
TRBD2,TRBV10-2,14,NA,TRBJ2-7,TGCGCCAGCAGTGAGCTAGCGGTGACCTACGAGCAGTACTTC,CASSELAVTYEQYF